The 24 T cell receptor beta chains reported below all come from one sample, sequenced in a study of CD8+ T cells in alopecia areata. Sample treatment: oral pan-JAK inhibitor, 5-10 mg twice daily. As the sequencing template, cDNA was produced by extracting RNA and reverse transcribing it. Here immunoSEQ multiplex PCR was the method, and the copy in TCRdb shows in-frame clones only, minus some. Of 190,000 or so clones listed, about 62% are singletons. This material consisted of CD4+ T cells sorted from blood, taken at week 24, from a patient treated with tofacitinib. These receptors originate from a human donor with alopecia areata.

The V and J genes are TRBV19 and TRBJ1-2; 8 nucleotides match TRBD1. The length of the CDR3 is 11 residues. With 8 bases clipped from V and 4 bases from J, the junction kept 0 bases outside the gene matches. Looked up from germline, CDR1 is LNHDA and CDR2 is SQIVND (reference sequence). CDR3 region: CASGTGYGYTF. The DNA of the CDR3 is TGTGCCAGTGGGACAGGCTATGGCTACACCTTC. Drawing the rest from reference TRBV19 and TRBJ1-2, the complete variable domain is DGGITQSPKYLFRKEGQNVTLSCEQNLNHDAMYWYRQDPGQGLRLIYYSQIVNDFQKGDIAEGYSVSREKKESFPLTVTSAQKNPTAFYLCASGTGYGYTFGSGTRLTVV.

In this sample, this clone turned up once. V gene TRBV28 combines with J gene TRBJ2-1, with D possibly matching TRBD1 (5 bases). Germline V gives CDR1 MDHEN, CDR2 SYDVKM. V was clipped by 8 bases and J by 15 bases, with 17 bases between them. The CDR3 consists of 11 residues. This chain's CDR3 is CASDSLGKPFF. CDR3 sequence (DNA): TGTGCCAGCGACAGTTTGGGAAAGCCGTTCTTC.

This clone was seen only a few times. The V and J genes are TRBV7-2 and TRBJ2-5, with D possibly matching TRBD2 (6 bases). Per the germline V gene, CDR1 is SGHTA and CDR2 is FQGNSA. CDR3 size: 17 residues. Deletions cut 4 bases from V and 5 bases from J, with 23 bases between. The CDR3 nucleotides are TGTGCCAGCAGCTCAACCCCCTTACGGGGGTCACGGGAGACCCAGTACTTC. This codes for CASSSTPLRGSRETQYF.

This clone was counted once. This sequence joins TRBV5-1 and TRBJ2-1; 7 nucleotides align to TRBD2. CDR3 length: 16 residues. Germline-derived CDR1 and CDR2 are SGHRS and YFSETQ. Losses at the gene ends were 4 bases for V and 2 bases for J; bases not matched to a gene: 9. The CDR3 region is CASSPSGNQAYNEQFF. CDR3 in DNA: TGCGCCAGCAGCCCTAGCGGAAACCAGGCCTACAATGAGCAGTTCTTC. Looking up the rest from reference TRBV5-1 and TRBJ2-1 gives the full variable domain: KAGVTQTPRYLIKTRGQQVTLSCSPISGHRSVSWYQQTPGQGLQFLFEYFSETQRNKGNFPGRFSGRQFSNSRSEMNVSTLELGDSALYLCASSPSGNQAYNEQFFGPGTRLTVL.

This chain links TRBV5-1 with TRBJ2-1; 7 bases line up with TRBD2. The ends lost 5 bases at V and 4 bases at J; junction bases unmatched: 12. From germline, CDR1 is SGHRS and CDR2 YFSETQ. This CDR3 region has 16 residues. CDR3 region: CASRPTLAAAYNEQFF. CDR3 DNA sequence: TGCGCCAGCAGGCCTACCCTAGCGGCCGCTTACAATGAGCAGTTCTTC.

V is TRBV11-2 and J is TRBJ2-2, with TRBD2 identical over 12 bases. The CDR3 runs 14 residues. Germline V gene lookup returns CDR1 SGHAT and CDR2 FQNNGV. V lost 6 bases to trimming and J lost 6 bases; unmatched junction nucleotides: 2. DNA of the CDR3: TGTGCCAGCAGGACTAGCGGGGGTCCCGGGGAGCTGTTTTTT. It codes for CASRTSGGPGELFF.

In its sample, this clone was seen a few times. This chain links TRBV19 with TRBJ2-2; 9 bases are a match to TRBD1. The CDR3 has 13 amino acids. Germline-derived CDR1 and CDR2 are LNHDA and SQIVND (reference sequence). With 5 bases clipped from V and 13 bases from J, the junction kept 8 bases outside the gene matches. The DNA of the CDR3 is TGTGCCAGTAGTGCTCCGGGACAGGGCGGGCTGTTTTTT. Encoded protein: CASSAPGQGGLFF.

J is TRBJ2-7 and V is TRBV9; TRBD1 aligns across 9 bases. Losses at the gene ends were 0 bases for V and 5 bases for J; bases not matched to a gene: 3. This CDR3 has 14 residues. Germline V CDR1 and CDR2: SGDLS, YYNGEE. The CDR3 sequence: CASSVGQGVDEQYF. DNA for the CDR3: TGTGCCAGCAGCGTAGGACAGGGGGTCGACGAGCAGTACTTC.

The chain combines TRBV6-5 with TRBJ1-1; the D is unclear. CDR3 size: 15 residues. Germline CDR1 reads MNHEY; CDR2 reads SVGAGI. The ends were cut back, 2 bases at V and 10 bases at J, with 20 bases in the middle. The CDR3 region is CASSYGERAASGAFF. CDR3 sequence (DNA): TGTGCCAGCAGTTACGGGGAGAGGGCCGCAAGCGGAGCTTTCTTT.

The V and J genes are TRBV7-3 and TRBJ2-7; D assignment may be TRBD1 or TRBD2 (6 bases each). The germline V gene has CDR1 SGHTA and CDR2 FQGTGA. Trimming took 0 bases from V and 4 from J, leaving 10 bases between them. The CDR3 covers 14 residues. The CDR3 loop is CASSLTSGAYEQYF. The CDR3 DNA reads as TGTGCCAGCAGCTTAACTTCGGGGGCGTACGAGCAGTACTTC.

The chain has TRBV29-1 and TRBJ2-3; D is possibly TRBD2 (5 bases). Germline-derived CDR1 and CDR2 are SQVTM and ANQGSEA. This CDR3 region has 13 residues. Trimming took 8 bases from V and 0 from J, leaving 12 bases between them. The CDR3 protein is CSTRAYSTDTQYF. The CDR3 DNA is TGCAGCACTAGGGCCTATAGCACAGATACGCAGTATTTT.

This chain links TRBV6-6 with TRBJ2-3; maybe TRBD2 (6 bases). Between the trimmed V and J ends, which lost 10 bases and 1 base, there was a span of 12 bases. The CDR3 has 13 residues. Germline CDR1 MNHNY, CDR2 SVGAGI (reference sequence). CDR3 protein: CATRDWGTDTQYF. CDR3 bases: TGTGCCACCCGGGACTGGGGCACAGATACGCAGTATTTT.

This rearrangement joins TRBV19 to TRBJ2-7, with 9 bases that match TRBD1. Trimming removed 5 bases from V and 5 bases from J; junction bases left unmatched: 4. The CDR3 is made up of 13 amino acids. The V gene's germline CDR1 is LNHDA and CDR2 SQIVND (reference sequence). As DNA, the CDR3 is TGTGCCAGTAGTGGACAGGGGTCCCACGAGCAGTACTTC. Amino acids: CASSGQGSHEQYF.

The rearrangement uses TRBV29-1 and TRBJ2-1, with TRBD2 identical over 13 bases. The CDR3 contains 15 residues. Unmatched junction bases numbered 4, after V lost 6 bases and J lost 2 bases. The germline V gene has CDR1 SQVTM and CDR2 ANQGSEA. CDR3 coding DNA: TGCAGCGTCAAAGGACTAGCGGGGGCCTACAATGAGCAGTTCTTC. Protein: CSVKGLAGAYNEQFF.

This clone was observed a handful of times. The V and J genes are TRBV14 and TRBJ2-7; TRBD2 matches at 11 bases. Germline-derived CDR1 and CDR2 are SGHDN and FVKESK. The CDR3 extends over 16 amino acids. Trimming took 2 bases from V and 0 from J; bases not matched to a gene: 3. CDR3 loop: CASSQTSGRHSYEQYF. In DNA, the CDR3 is TGTGCCAGCAGCCAAACTAGCGGGAGACACTCCTACGAGCAGTACTTC.

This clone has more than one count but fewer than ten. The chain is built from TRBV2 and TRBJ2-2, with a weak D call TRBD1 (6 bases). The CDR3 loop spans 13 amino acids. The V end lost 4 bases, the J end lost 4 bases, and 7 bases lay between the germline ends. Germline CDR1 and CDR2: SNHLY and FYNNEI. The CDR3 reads CASSGTVTGELFF. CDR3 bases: TGTGCCAGCAGTGGGACAGTCACCGGGGAGCTGTTTTTT.

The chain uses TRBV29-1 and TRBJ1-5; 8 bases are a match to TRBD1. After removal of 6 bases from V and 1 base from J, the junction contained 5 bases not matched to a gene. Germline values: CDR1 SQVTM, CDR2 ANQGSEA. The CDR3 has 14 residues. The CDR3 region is CSVRQGASNQPQHF. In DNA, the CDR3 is TGCAGCGTACGTCAGGGGGCCAGCAATCAGCCCCAGCATTTT.

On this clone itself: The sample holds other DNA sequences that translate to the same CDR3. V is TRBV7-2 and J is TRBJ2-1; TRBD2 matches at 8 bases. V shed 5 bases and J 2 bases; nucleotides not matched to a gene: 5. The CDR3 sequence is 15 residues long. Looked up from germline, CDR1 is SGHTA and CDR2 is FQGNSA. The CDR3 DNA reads TGTGCCAGCAGCCCTCCGGGACTAGCCTACAATGAGCAGTTCTTC. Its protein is CASSPPGLAYNEQFF.

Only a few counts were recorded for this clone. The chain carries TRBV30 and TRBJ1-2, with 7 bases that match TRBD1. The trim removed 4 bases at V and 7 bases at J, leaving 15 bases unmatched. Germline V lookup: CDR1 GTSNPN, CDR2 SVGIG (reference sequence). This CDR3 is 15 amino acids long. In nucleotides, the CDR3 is TGTGCCTGGAAGGAAGGGGGCGATCCGTTGGGTGGCTACACCTTC. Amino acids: CAWKEGGDPLGGYTF.

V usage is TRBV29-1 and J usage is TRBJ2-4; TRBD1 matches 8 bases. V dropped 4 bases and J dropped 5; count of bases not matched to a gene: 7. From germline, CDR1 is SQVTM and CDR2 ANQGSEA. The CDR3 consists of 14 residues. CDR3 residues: CSVATGGGENIQYF. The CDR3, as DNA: TGCAGCGTTGCTACAGGGGGAGGAGAAAACATTCAGTACTTC. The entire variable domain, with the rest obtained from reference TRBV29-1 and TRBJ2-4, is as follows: SAVISQKPSRDICQRGTSLTIQCQVDSQVTMMFWYRQQPGQSLTLIATANQGSEATYESGFVIDKFPISRPNLTFSTLTVSNMSPEDSSIYLCSVATGGGENIQYFGAGTRLSVL.

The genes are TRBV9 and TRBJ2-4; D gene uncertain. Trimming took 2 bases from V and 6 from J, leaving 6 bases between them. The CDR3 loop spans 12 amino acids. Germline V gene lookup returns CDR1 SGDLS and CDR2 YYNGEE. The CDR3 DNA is TGTGCCAGCAGCGTTGCCGGAAACATTCAGTACTTC. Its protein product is CASSVAGNIQYF.

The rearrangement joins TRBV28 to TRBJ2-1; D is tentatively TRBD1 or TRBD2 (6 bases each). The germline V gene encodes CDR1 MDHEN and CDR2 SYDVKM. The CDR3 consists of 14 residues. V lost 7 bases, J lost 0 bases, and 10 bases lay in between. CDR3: CASTGANSYNEQFF. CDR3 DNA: TGTGCCAGCACGGGGGCCAACTCCTACAATGAGCAGTTCTTC.

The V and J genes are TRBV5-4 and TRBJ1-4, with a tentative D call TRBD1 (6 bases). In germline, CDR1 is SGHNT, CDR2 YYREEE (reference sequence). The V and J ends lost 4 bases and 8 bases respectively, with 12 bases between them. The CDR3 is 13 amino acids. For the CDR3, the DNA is TGTGCCAGCAGCCCGGGGGGGGGCGAAAAACTGTTTTTT. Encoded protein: CASSPGGGEKLFF.

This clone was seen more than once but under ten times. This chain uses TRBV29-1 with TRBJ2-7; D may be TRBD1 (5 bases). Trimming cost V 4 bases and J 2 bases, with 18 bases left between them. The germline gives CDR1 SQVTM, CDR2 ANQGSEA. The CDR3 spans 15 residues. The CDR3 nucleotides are TGCAGCGTTGTTGGACATCGATCCTTAACCTACGAGCAGTACTTC. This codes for CSVVGHRSLTYEQYF.